The 25 T cell receptor beta chains presented below share a single source sample, sequenced in a study of T cells in localized non-small cell lung cancer. Libraries were prepared by immunoSEQ multiplex PCR; TCRdb keeps only in-frame clonotypes and omits some of them. The sample has under 30,000 clones; less than 90% are singletons. Sequenced here: peripheral blood, sampled before any cancer treatment. Source of these receptors: a female donor over 55 with stage I lung adenocarcinoma.

This clone was picked up one time. This chain uses TRBV6-1 with TRBJ2-7; D uncertain. CDR1 is MNHNS, CDR2 SASEGT, per germline. This CDR3 has 15 amino acids. Trimming cost V 2 bases and J 5 bases, with 16 bases left between them. DNA of the CDR3: TGTGCCAGCAGTGAAAAGACCTCAAAGTCCCACGAGCAGTACTTC. Protein: CASSEKTSKSHEQYF.

The chain has TRBV11-2 and TRBJ2-7; tentatively, D is TRBD1 or TRBD2 (5 bases each). CDR3 length: 15 residues. CDR1 is SGHAT and CDR2 is FQNNGV in the germline V gene. V dropped 0 bases and J dropped 2 bases, with 11 bases sitting between them. CDR3 residues: CASSLEGARAYEQYF. In DNA form, the CDR3 reads TGTGCCAGCAGCTTAGAAGGGGCGCGGGCCTACGAGCAGTACTTC.

The V and J genes are TRBV9 and TRBJ1-5; D is undetermined. Trimming took 0 bases from V and 5 from J, leaving 6 bases between them. Germline loops: CDR1 SGDLS, CDR2 YYNGEE. This CDR3 is 13 amino acids long. CDR3 nucleotide sequence: TGTGCCAGCAGCGTAGGCGGGTATCAGCCCCAGCATTTT. It specifies CASSVGGYQPQHF.

This chain uses TRBV10-3 with TRBJ1-5, with TRBD1 matching over 7 bases. J lost 3 bases, V lost 5 bases, and 4 bases had no gene match. This CDR3 contains 14 residues. CDR1 and CDR2 (germline): ENHRY, SYGVKD. CDR3 sequence: CAISRQGTNQPQHF. Written as DNA, the CDR3 is TGTGCCATCAGTCGACAGGGAACCAATCAGCCCCAGCATTTT.

This clone has just one count. The gene calls are TRBV30 and TRBJ1-5; the D is unclear. Deletions cut 0 bases from V and 2 bases from J, with 8 bases between. The CDR3 covers 14 residues. CDR1 GTSNPN and CDR2 SVGIG come from the germline V gene (reference sequence). CDR3 region: CAWSVGSGNQPQHF. The CDR3 DNA reads TGTGCCTGGAGTGTTGGCAGTGGCAATCAGCCCCAGCATTTT.

This sequence joins TRBV5-4 and TRBJ1-6; tentatively, D is TRBD1 (5 bases). Germline lookup yields CDR1 SGHNT and CDR2 YYREEE (reference sequence). The CDR3 extends over 14 amino acids. V was shortened by 2 bases and J by 7 bases, with 10 bases between the two germline ends. The CDR3 coding sequence is TGTGCCAGCAGCTTTGCAGGGTTAAATTCACCCCTCCACTTT. Translating it yields CASSFAGLNSPLHF.

The CDR3 reads CASSLDRGRLSYNSPLHF. Written as DNA, the CDR3 is TGTGCCAGCAGTTTGGACAGGGGCCGGCTCTCCTATAATTCACCCCTCCACTTT. V and J are TRBV27 and TRBJ1-6; TRBD1 aligns across 9 bases. J gave up 0 bases and V 3 bases, and 6 bases lay outside the gene matches. The CDR3 extends over 18 amino acids. Germline values: CDR1 MNHEY, CDR2 SMNVEV (reference sequence).

Only one count was recorded for this clone. V is TRBV6-5 and J is TRBJ1-1, with D perhaps TRBD1 (5 bases). Between the trimmed V and J ends, which lost 7 bases and 0 bases, there was a span of 15 bases. CDR3 length: 15 residues. Germline V gene lookup returns CDR1 MNHEY and CDR2 SVGAGI. The CDR3 loop reads CASTARGRVNTEAFF. The CDR3 DNA sequence: TGTGCCAGCACTGCTCGGGGCAGGGTGAACACTGAAGCTTTCTTT.

The chain has TRBV6-1 and TRBJ2-7; D remains unclear. CDR1 and CDR2 from the germline V gene are MNHNS and SASEGT. The CDR3 has 14 amino acids. V was shortened by 8 bases and J by 2 bases, with 16 bases between the two germline ends. The CDR3, as DNA: TGTGCCAGCTTGAAGGGCGCATCGGCCTACGAGCAGTACTTC. This gives the protein CASLKGASAYEQYF.

This chain links TRBV9 with TRBJ2-3; TRBD2 matches 7 bases. CDR1 SGDLS and CDR2 YYNGEE come from the germline V gene. Unmatched junction bases numbered 9, after V lost 2 bases and J lost 0 bases. This CDR3 comprises 17 residues. CDR3 sequence (DNA): TGTGCCAGCAGCGTCGACCTCGGGGGGATCAGCACAGATACGCAGTATTTT. Amino acids: CASSVDLGGISTDTQYF.

The rearrangement uses TRBV10-2 and TRBJ2-5; possibly TRBD1 for D (5 bases). V lost 10 bases, J lost 4 bases, and 28 bases lay in between. CDR1 is WSHSY, CDR2 SAAADI, per germline. The CDR3 has 17 residues. The CDR3 reads CANLLLWGAYPLETQYF. In nucleotides, the CDR3 is TGCGCCAATCTTCTCTTATGGGGCGCATACCCTCTAGAGACCCAGTACTTC.

The chain employs TRBV28 and TRBJ1-2; 7 nucleotides match TRBD1. Looked up from germline, CDR1 is MDHEN and CDR2 is SYDVKM. The junction had 6 bases not matched to a gene; V was cut back by 5 bases and J by 3 bases. The CDR3 has 14 amino acids. The CDR3 region is CASSPGTGDYGYTF. DNA of the CDR3: TGTGCCAGCAGTCCTGGAACAGGGGACTATGGCTACACCTTC.

The chain recombines TRBV11-1 with TRBJ2-1; TRBD2 agrees at 8 bases. CDR1 is SGHAT and CDR2 is FQDESV in the germline V gene (reference sequence). The ends lost 5 bases at V and 8 bases at J; junction bases unmatched: 8. This CDR3 comprises 14 residues. The CDR3 here is CASSRVGGDDEQFF. CDR3 nucleotides: TGTGCCAGCAGCCGAGTCGGGGGGGACGATGAGCAGTTCTTC. Complete variable domain (other parts from reference TRBV11-1 and TRBJ2-1): EAEVAQSPRYKITEKSQAVAFWCDPISGHATLYWYRQILGQGPELLVQFQDESVVDDSQLPKDRFSAERLKGVDSTLKIQPAELGDSAMYLCASSRVGGDDEQFFGPGTRLTVL.

The V and J genes are TRBV27 and TRBJ2-1; 10 bases map to TRBD2. The germline CDR1 and CDR2 sequences are MNHEY and SMNVEV (reference sequence). This CDR3 has 21 amino acids. Trimming at V came to 1 base and at J to 4 bases, leaving 19 bases not matched to a gene. The CDR3 DNA follows: TGTGCCAGCAGTTTATTTGGGGCCTCTGGGCTAGCGGGGGCAGGGTACAATGAGCAGTTCTTC. Protein product: CASSLFGASGLAGAGYNEQFF.

The chain uses TRBV5-1 and TRBJ1-2, with D perhaps matching TRBD1 (6 bases). Per germline, CDR1 SGHRS and CDR2 YFSETQ. This CDR3 is built from 14 residues. V dropped 1 base and J dropped 3 bases, with 10 bases sitting between them. This chain's CDR3 is CASSLWGHDYGYTF. In DNA form, the CDR3 reads TGCGCCAGCAGCTTGTGGGGACACGACTATGGCTACACCTTC.

The chain recombines TRBV28 with TRBJ2-1, with TRBD2 as a possible D gene (5 bases). Trimming cost V 2 bases and J 1 base, with 12 bases left between them. The CDR3 runs to 16 residues. Germline V gene lookup returns CDR1 MDHEN and CDR2 SYDVKM. DNA of the CDR3: TGTGCCAGCAGTTTAGCTCGGGAATTGTCCTACAATGAGCAGTTCTTC. Translation gives CASSLARELSYNEQFF.

CDR3 residues: CASSSAGGAGNTEAFF. CDR3 DNA: TGTGCCAGCAGTTCAGCAGGGGGCGCAGGCAACACTGAAGCTTTCTTT. The gene calls are TRBV6-6 and TRBJ1-1; 8 bases line up with TRBD1. Germline-derived CDR1 and CDR2 are MNHNY and SVGAGI (reference sequence). CDR3 size: 16 residues. V was pared by 4 bases and J by 2 bases, with 9 bases of the junction left unmatched.

The J gene is TRBJ1-5, the V gene TRBV11-3; 10 bases fit TRBD1. This CDR3 has 16 residues. Trimming at V came to 3 bases and at J to 6 bases, leaving 8 bases not matched to a gene. Germline V gene sequence: CDR1 SGHNT, CDR2 YENEEA. CDR3 amino acids: CASSFVGTGVSQPQHF. DNA for the CDR3: TGTGCCAGCAGCTTCGTTGGGACAGGGGTTAGTCAGCCCCAGCATTTT.

This sequence joins TRBV11-2 and TRBJ2-7; D is ambiguous. V shed 2 bases and J shed 3 bases, with 14 bases lying between them. Germline CDR1 reads SGHAT; CDR2 reads FQNNGV. The CDR3 sequence is 15 residues long. CDR3 residues: CASSLRAAEIYEQYF. The CDR3 region has the DNA TGTGCCAGCAGCTTACGGGCCGCAGAAATCTACGAGCAGTACTTC. The whole variable domain, remainder taken from reference TRBV11-2 and TRBJ2-7, is EAGVAQSPRYKIIEKRQSVAFWCNPISGHATLYWYQQILGQGPKLLIQFQNNGVVDDSQLPKDRFSAERLKGVDSTLKIQPAKLEDSAVYLCASSLRAAEIYEQYFGPGTRLTVT.

This clone occurred once. The rearrangement links TRBV7-9 to TRBJ1-2; TRBD1 matches at 7 bases. J lost 3 bases, V lost 5 bases, and 3 bases had no gene match. Germline-derived CDR1 and CDR2 are SEHNR and FQNEAQ (reference sequence). The CDR3 contains 13 residues. CDR3 sequence: CASSLDRDYGYTF. The DNA of the CDR3 is TGTGCCAGCAGCCTCGACAGGGACTATGGCTACACCTTC.

The chain has TRBV6-5 and TRBJ2-7; D remains ambiguous. V dropped 5 bases and J dropped 9 bases, with 11 bases sitting between them. Germline values: CDR1 MNHEY, CDR2 SVGAGI. This CDR3 is built from 11 residues. The CDR3 sequence: CASSDPTTQYF. The DNA of the CDR3 is TGTGCCAGCAGTGACCCTACGACGCAGTACTTC.

The chain has TRBV14 and TRBJ1-2; D not resolved. The germline V gene encodes CDR1 SGHDN and CDR2 FVKESK. The V and J ends lost 0 bases and 4 bases respectively, with 9 bases between them. The CDR3 has 14 amino acids. The CDR3, as DNA: TGTGCCAGCAGCCAAGAGCCACAGCTCTATGGCTACACCTTC. Protein: CASSQEPQLYGYTF.

Details on this clone: A junction boundary mismatches the germline segment, possibly from a read error. The chain is built from TRBV30 and TRBJ2-3; 10 bases map to TRBD2. Germline values: CDR1 GTSNPN, CDR2 SVGIG (reference sequence). This CDR3 comprises 12 residues. The CDR3, as DNA: TGTGCCTGGAGCCGGACTAGCGGCCCCAAGCATTTT. Amino acids: CAWSRTSGPKHF.

The chain combines TRBV7-3 with TRBJ1-1; 7 nucleotides line up with TRBD1. The CDR3 spans 13 residues. With V trimmed by 5 bases and J by 5 bases, 5 bases remained unmatched. Per the germline V gene, CDR1 is SGHTA and CDR2 is FQGTGA. CDR3 amino acids: CASSPTGLTEAFF. As DNA, the CDR3 is TGTGCCAGCAGCCCGACAGGGTTGACTGAAGCTTTCTTT.

The chain links TRBV7-3 to TRBJ2-7, with 7 bases fitting TRBD1. Germline CDR1 SGHTA, CDR2 FQGTGA. The CDR3 loop spans 14 amino acids. V was pared by 3 bases and J by 1 base, with 3 bases of the junction left unmatched. The CDR3, as DNA: TGTGCCAGCAGCTTGGGGGACAGTTCCTACGAGCAGTACTTC. Translation gives CASSLGDSSYEQYF.